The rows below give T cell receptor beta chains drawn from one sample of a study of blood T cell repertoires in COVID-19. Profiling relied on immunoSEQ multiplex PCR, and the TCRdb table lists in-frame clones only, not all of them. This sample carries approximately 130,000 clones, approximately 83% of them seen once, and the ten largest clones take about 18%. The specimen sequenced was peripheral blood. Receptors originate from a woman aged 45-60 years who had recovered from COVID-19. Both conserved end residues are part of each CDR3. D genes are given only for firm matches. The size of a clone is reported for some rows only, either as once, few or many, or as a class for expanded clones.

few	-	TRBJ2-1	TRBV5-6	CASSLEQGFNNEQFF	TGTGCCAGCAGCTTGGAACAGGGATTCAACAATGAGCAGTTCTTC
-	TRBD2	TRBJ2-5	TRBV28	CASSFSLGGGEETQYF	TGTGCCAGCAGTTTCTCCCTTGGGGGGGGAGAAGAGACCCAGTACTTC
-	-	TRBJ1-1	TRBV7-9	CASSLGGSPNTEAFF	TGTGCCAGCAGCCTGGGGGGATCACCGAACACTGAAGCTTTCTTT
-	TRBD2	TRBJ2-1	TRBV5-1	CASSLLTSGSSNEQFF	TGCGCCAGCAGCTTGTTGACCAGCGGGAGTTCCAATGAGCAGTTCTTC
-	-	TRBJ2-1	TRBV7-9	CASSRLAGNEQFF	TGTGCCAGCAGCCGGTTGGCGGGCAATGAGCAGTTCTTC
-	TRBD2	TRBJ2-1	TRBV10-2	CASRRGGLYNEQFF	TGCGCCAGCAGACGGGGGGGCCTTTACAATGAGCAGTTCTTC
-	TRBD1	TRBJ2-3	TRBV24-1	CATSPLRGTGSTDTQYF	TGTGCCACCAGTCCACTTCGGGGGACAGGGAGCACAGATACGCAGTATTTT
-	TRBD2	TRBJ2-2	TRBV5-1	CASSLLLAGSFGELFF	TGCGCCAGCAGCTTGCTGCTAGCGGGGTCTTTCGGGGAGCTGTTTTTT
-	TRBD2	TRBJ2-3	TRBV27	CASSLRGTSGSPDTQYF	TGTGCCAGCAGTTTAAGGGGGACTAGCGGGAGCCCAGATACGCAGTATTTT
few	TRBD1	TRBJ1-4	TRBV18	CASSPRTGGLMRNEKLFF	TGTGCCAGCTCCCCGCGGACAGGGGGCCTTATGCGGAATGAAAAACTGTTTTTT
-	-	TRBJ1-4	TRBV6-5	CASSQDRTNEKLFF	TGTGCCAGCAGCCAGGACAGAACAAATGAAAAACTGTTTTTT
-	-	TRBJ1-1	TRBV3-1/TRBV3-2	CASSQALEAFF	TGTGCCAGCAGCCAAGCCCTAGAAGCTTTCTTT
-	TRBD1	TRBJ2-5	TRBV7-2	CASSLGTGAQAQYF	TGTGCCAGCAGCTTAGGGACAGGGGCACAAGCCCAGTACTTC
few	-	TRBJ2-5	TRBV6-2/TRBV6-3	CASSSYAGTQYF	TGTGCCAGCAGTTCCTACGCGGGGACCCAGTACTTC